This record covers a single T cell receptor beta chain. The length of the CDR3 is 16 residues. Trimming removed 1 base at V and 5 bases at J, with 15 bases between. CDR1 is LNHNV and CDR2 is YYDKDF in the germline V gene (reference sequence). These data originate in a study of blood T cell repertoires in COVID-19. Libraries were prepared by immunoSEQ multiplex PCR; TCRdb keeps only in-frame clonotypes and omits some of them. This table holds roughly 130,000 clones, around 85% found once. This chain uses TRBV15 with TRBJ1-5; tentatively, D is TRBD1 (5 bases). This receptor was obtained from a woman between 45 and 60 years old with acute or convalescent COVID-19. The source material was peripheral blood. CDR3 sequence reads: CATSRGQGYSHQPQHF. The CDR3 region has the DNA TGTGCCACCAGCAGAGGGCAGGGATACTCTCATCAGCCCCAGCATTTT.